This T cell receptor (beta chain) was documented in a study of molecular identifiers for immune sequencing clone quantification. From the PCR reads, TCRdb called clonotypes with MiXCR, one entry per CDR3 protein. Of some 580,000 distinct CDR3 sequences detected, roughly 23% appear once; the ten largest clones hold about 0.73%. Germline V gene data show CDR1 as LGHNA and CDR2 as YSLEER. The CDR3 is 17 amino acids. The trim removed 0 bases at V and 8 bases at J, leaving 6 bases unmatched. Comment on this clonotype: Its antigen is as yet unknown.

Naive CD8 T cells were sorted as CD8+CD4-CCR7+CD45RA+. General study findings and limits: Over 98% of effector molecules, yet under 1% of naive-cell molecules, were held by clones above 20 RNA copies.

This clonotype was sampled from a human donor in good health. Some libraries in this study had Jurkat cell RNA spiked in. Sequencing was done on a sample of naive CD8+ T cells from blood, with Jurkat cell RNA spiked in. Subset in this sample: FACS-sorted CD8+CD4-CCR7+CD45RA+ naive T cells. The chain is built from TRBV4-3 and TRBJ2-1, with TRBD2 matching 14 bases. In nucleotides, the CDR3 is TGCGCCAGCAGCCAAGATCTAGGGACTAGCGGGGGCGATGAGCAGTTCTTC. This gives the protein CASSQDLGTSGGDEQFF.